The present entry profiles one T cell receptor (beta chain) with its context. The data were taken from a study of blood T cell repertoires in COVID-19. Study at large: T cells, B-cell-depleted T cells, or PBMCs supplied cDNA or gDNA.

Under the authors' procedure: Estimates of nucleated cell counts were drawn from the amplification of reference gene primers. Method: immunoSEQ multiplex PCR; TCRdb's copy keeps in-frame clones and lacks some. The V and J calls and clone size are taken from that table; D and trimming were inferred from the DNA. Found here are 150,000 to 180,000 clones, about 80% of them singletons; the top ten hold 9.5% to 13%. One Seattle source followed patients from active infection through their disease course. Sequencing used peripheral blood. The TCR comes from a woman in her sixties or seventies with COVID-19, enrolled during active disease.

The CDR3 is CASSVWRMNTEAFF. The CDR3 nucleotides read TGTGCCAGCAGTGTTTGGAGAATGAACACTGAAGCTTTCTTT. V usage is TRBV2 and J usage is TRBJ1-1; D unclear. CDR3 length equals 14 residues. Germline assignment: CDR1 SNHLY and CDR2 FYNNEI. Trimming took off 4 bases at V and 0 bases at J, with 9 bases between the two ends.